This T cell receptor (beta chain) stems from a study of identical twins. Findings and caveats of the study: Because invariant MAIT and iNKT cells could be present, zero-insertion analyses could be partly confounded.

A remark on this clonotype: Antigen unknown.

V lost 3 bases and J lost 3; bases outside the gene matches: 1. The CDR3 is made up of 15 amino acids. Germline V gene data show CDR1 as SGHRS and CDR2 as YFSETQ. One entry per CDR3 protein, called by TCRdb with MiXCR from the 5' RACE reads. The table includes around 1.7 million distinct CDR3 sequences, 25% to 35% detected once. This TCR came from a newborn girl in good health. The source material was cord blood. This chain connects TRBV5-1 to TRBJ2-5, with TRBD2 matching 14 bases. CDR3 in DNA: TGCGCCAGCAGCTCGGGACTAGCGGGGGAAGAGACCCAGTACTTC. Protein: CASSSGLAGEETQYF.